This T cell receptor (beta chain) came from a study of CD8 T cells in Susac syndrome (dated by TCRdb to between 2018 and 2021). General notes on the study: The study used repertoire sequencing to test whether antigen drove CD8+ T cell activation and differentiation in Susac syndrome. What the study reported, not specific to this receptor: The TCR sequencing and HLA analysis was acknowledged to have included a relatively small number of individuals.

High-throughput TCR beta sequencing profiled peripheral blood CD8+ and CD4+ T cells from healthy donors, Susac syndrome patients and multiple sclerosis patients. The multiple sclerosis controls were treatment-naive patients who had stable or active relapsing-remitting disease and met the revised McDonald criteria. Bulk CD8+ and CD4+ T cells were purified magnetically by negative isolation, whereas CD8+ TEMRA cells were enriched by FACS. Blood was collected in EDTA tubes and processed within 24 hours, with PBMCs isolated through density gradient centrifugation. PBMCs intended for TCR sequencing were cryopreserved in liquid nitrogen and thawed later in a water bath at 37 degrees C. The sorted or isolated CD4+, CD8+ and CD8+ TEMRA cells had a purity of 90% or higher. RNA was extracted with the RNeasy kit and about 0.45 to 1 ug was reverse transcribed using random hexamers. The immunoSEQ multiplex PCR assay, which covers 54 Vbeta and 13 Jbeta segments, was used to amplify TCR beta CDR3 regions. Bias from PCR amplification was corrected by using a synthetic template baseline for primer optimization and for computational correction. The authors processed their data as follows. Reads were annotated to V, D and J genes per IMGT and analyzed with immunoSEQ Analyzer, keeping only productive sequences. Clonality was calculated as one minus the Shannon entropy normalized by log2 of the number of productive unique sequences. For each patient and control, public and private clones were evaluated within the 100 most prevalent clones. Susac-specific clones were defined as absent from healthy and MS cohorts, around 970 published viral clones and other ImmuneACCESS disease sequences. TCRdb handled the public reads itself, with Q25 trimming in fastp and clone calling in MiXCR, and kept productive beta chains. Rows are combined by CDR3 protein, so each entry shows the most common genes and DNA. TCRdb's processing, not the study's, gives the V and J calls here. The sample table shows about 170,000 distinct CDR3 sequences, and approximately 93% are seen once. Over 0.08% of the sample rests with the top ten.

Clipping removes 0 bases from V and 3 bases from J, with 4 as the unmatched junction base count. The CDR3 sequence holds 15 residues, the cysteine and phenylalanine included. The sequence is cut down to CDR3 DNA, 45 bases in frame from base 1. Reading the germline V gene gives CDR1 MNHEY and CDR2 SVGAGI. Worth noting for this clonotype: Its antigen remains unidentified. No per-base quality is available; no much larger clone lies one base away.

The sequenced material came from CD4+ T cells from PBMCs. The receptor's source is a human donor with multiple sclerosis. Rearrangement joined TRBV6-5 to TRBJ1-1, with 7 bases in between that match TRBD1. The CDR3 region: CASSYSRQGDTEAFF. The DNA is TGTGCCAGCAGTTACTCCCGGCAGGGGGACACTGAAGCTTTCTTT.